The T cell receptor (beta chain) under discussion was sequenced for a study of cytomegalovirus exposure and HLA in healthy donors. Study-wide points: The classifier was said to identify cytomegalovirus status with high specificity and sensitivity. The tendency of first-cohort TCR clusters to co-occur in the roughly 130 validation repertoires emerged from a later analysis.

Regarding this clone: No antigen is known for it.

CDR1 and CDR2 (germline): PRHDT, FYEKMQ (reference sequence). Unmatched junction bases numbered 6, after V lost 5 bases and J lost 2 bases. The CDR3 runs to 15 residues. This table comes from immunoSEQ multiplex PCR, and its TCRdb copy is limited to in-frame clones, with some not included. The sample consists of 100,000 to 120,000 clones, 70% to 90% of them appearing once. The chain links TRBV13 to TRBJ2-7, with 10 bases aligning to TRBD2. The receptor was isolated from a woman aged 25-40 years in good health and CMV-seropositive. Sequencing was performed on PBMCs. The CDR3 protein is CASSRGLARPYEQYF. In DNA form, the CDR3 reads TGTGCCAGCAGCCGGGGACTAGCGAGGCCCTACGAGCAGTACTTC.